This T cell receptor (beta chain) was found in a study of blood T cell repertoires in COVID-19. About the research overall: Some COVID-19 samples were acute and others convalescent; all came from the United States, Italy and Spain. Sources were T cells, B-cell-depleted T cells, or PBMCs; the material itself was cDNA or gDNA.

Original processing notes: Amplification of reference gene primers was used by the study to estimate nucleated cell counts. Assay used: immunoSEQ multiplex PCR; TCRdb lists only in-frame clones, some missing. The D gene and trimming were derived from the DNA, and the V and J assignments and clone size from that table. The data contain 100,000 to 150,000 clones, 79% of them seen just once; the ten biggest clones take up 37%. The CDR3 runs 15 residues. This clone was found a few times. Sequenced: peripheral blood. This chain joins TRBV21-1 and TRBJ1-1; TRBD1 is the table's D call and was not checked against the DNA. TRBV21-1 is classified as a pseudogene. This clonotype was obtained from a man between 35 and 55 years old with active or convalescent COVID-19. The CDR3 DNA reads TGTGCCAGCAGCAAACAGGGTACCCTTAACACTGAAGCTTTCTTT. This gives the protein CASSKQGTLNTEAFF.